What follows is one T cell receptor (beta chain) and its context. This may come from a read error, since a much larger clone is one base off. This CDR3 region has 14 residues. Germline lookup yields CDR1 GTSNPN and CDR2 SVGIG (reference sequence). Genomic DNA of each subset was evenly split across several immunoSEQ plates. Sequenced by immunoSEQ multiplex PCR; TCRdb stores in-frame clones only, minus some. The sample lists approximately 500,000 clones; over 70% were seen once. The sample comes from a study of shared clonotypes between healthy human individuals. The clonotype comes from a woman in her thirties or forties in good health. Some clones in this sample may be carry-over from other donors' samples. This chain uses TRBV30 with TRBJ1-6; no clear D. Sequenced material: PBMCs. In nucleotides, the CDR3 is TGTGACTGGAGTATTGAGTTAAGGGATTCACCCCTCCACTTT. Translated: CDWSIELRDSPLHF.